This T cell receptor (beta chain) was sequenced during a study of shared clonotypes between healthy human individuals. Clones were read by immunoSEQ multiplex PCR, and TCRdb kept only the in-frame ones, dropping some. Of approximately 980,000 clones listed, approximately 76% are singletons. V lost 3 bases to trimming and J lost 4 bases, with 9 bases between them. The CDR3 consists of 13 residues. CDR1 is SGHAT and CDR2 is FQDESV in the germline V gene (reference sequence). The V call is TRBV11-1, the J call TRBJ1-1; tentative D call: TRBD1 (5 bases). The sample comprised memory CD4+ T cells sorted from blood. Subset given: CD45RA-negative fraction. The receptor was derived from a man aged 18 to 29 in good health. CDR3 in DNA: TGTGCCAGCAGCTTGGGGGAAGGCACTGAAGCTTTCTTT. Protein: CASSLGEGTEAFF.